Following are 20 T cell receptor beta chains from one sample sequenced in a study of T-cell reconstitution after alpha-beta-depleted transplantation in children. The TCRbeta library incorporated unique molecular identifiers. TCRdb re-called the PCR reads with MiXCR, one entry per CDR3 protein. The repertoire holds 250,000 to 400,000 distinct CDR3 sequences, with around 25% as singletons. Sequenced here: PBMCs, mostly from graft donor cells, sampled 180 days after TCRalphabeta/CD19-depleted stem cell transplant. The source of these receptors is a male patient under 18 who had a stem cell transplant for acute lymphoblastic leukemia, so the T cells may come from the graft donor.

This clonotype was counted a few times. The rearrangement uses TRBV25-1 and TRBJ2-7; 7 bases map to TRBD1. Germline V gives CDR1 MGHDK, CDR2 SYGVNS. The V gene end was trimmed by 6 bases and the J gene end by 4 bases; junction bases not matched to a gene: 9. The CDR3 covers 14 residues. The CDR3 is CASSPGTAFYEQYF. DNA of the CDR3: TGTGCCAGCAGCCCCGGGACAGCATTTTACGAGCAGTACTTC.

The rearrangement uses TRBV25-1 and TRBJ2-1; D is perhaps TRBD2 (6 bases). V was shortened by 3 bases and J by 8 bases, with 14 bases between the two germline ends. The germline V gene has CDR1 MGHDK and CDR2 SYGVNS. The CDR3 extends over 14 amino acids. In DNA form, the CDR3 reads TGTGCCAGCAGTGAGTACGGGAGAATCGATGAGCAGTTCTTC. It specifies CASSEYGRIDEQFF.

This clonotype showed up just a few times. This chain links TRBV20-1 with TRBJ2-1, with D maybe TRBD2 (5 bases). The CDR3 runs to 12 residues. Germline lookup yields CDR1 DFQATT and CDR2 SNEGSKA (reference sequence). V lost 4 bases to trimming and J lost 6 bases, with 10 bases between them. As DNA, the CDR3 is TGCAGTGCTATCCAAGCGGTCAATGAGCAGTTCTTC. Translating gives CSAIQAVNEQFF.

This clonotype showed up just a few times. The CDR3 DNA sequence: TGTGCCAGCAGCAGTCCAAACGGGGAGACCCAGTACTTC. It encodes CASSSPNGETQYF. The V and J genes are TRBV12-3 or TRBV12-4 and TRBJ2-5, with no clear D. The V and J ends lost 6 bases and 5 bases respectively, with 13 bases between them. This CDR3 region has 13 residues.

This clonotype was recorded a few times. The junction differs from germline at one of its ends, possibly a read error. V usage is TRBV6-1 and J usage is TRBJ2-7, with 9 bases lining up with TRBD1. The CDR3 runs to 14 residues. Germline-derived CDR1 and CDR2 are MNHNS and SASEGT. CDR3 sequence reads: CASSKAGQGYEQYF. The CDR3 region has the DNA TGTGCCAGCAGTAAAGCGGGACAGGGCTACGAGCAGTACTTC.

This chain links TRBV7-2 with TRBJ2-5, with 12 positions matching TRBD2. Trimming removed 5 bases from V and 5 bases from J; junction bases left unmatched: 9. The length of the CDR3 is 16 residues. Per the germline V gene, CDR1 is SGHTA and CDR2 is FQGNSA. The CDR3 DNA follows: TGTGCCAGCAGCAACCTAGCGGGAGGGCGGGGGGAGACCCAGTACTTC. Its protein is CASSNLAGGRGETQYF.

The genes are TRBV25-1 and TRBJ2-7, with D perhaps TRBD2 (6 bases). Looked up from germline, CDR1 is MGHDK and CDR2 is SYGVNS. Trimming took off 10 bases at V and 4 bases at J, with 14 bases between the two ends. The length of the CDR3 is 12 residues. The CDR3 loop reads CATRDSVYEQYF. The CDR3 DNA reads TGTGCCACGCGGGATTCGGTGTACGAGCAGTACTTC.

This clonotype came up a few times. The chain couples TRBV5-1 to TRBJ1-1, with unresolved D. The CDR3 loop spans 13 amino acids. V was trimmed by 2 bases and J by 1 base, leaving 6 bases between them. CDR1 is SGHRS and CDR2 is YFSETQ in the germline V gene. The CDR3 loop is CASSFAWNTEAFF. The CDR3 nucleotides are TGCGCCAGCAGCTTCGCCTGGAACACTGAAGCTTTCTTT.

The chain uses TRBV27 and TRBJ1-2; the match to TRBD1 covers 10 bases. The CDR3 is 16 residues long. The V segment lost 1 base and the J segment 8 bases; nucleotides outside the gene matches: 10. CDR1 and CDR2 from the germline V gene are MNHEY and SMNVEV (reference sequence). Here the CDR3 reads CASSLLTGGYQTGYTF. DNA of the CDR3: TGTGCCAGCAGTTTATTGACAGGGGGCTATCAGACCGGCTACACCTTC.

The V call is TRBV6-1, the J call TRBJ1-4; TRBD1 aligns across 9 bases. Losses at the gene ends were 7 bases for V and 9 bases for J; bases not matched to a gene: 9. From germline, CDR1 is MNHNS and CDR2 SASEGT. CDR3 length equals 14 residues. The CDR3 loop reads CASNTHRGPQKLFF. The CDR3 DNA reads TGTGCCAGCAACACTCACAGGGGGCCCCAAAAACTGTTTTTT.

This clonotype was recorded a few times. This chain joins TRBV20-1 and TRBJ2-2, with 7 bases that match TRBD2. The J segment lost 2 bases and the V segment lost 5 bases, leaving 5 bases of the junction unmatched. The CDR3 length is 14 residues. In germline, CDR1 is DFQATT, CDR2 SNEGSKA (reference sequence). The CDR3 coding sequence is TGCAGTGCTCCCCGAGCGGGAAACACCGGGGAGCTGTTTTTT. Encoded protein: CSAPRAGNTGELFF.

This clonotype was detected only a few times. J is TRBJ2-7 and V is TRBV5-1; D may be TRBD1 (5 bases). The CDR3 length is 14 residues. The germline CDR1 and CDR2 sequences are SGHRS and YFSETQ. V was trimmed by 0 bases and J by 3 bases, leaving 10 bases between them. CDR3 amino acids: CASSLVTALYEQYF. In nucleotides, the CDR3 is TGCGCCAGCAGCTTGGTGACAGCTCTCTACGAGCAGTACTTC.

This clonotype was counted between two and nine times. The chain carries TRBV7-6 and TRBJ2-1; D unresolved. V lost 6 bases to trimming and J lost 0 bases, with 9 bases between them. The germline CDR1 and CDR2 sequences are SGHVS and FNYEAQ. The CDR3 has 14 amino acids. CDR3 nucleotide sequence: TGTGCCAGCAGGCCGTCGGGCTCCTACAATGAGCAGTTCTTC. Translated: CASRPSGSYNEQFF.

This clonotype was picked up many times. CDR3 DNA sequence: TGTGCCAGCAGCCGGGAGAGTGCAGATACGCAGTATTTT. It codes for CASSRESADTQYF. The gene calls are TRBV4-2 and TRBJ2-3; possible D gene TRBD2, 5 bases. The CDR3 loop spans 13 amino acids. Trimming removed 4 bases from V and 4 bases from J, with 9 bases in between. CDR1 is LGHNA, CDR2 YNFKEQ, per germline.

The chain combines TRBV12-3 or TRBV12-4 with TRBJ2-7; 7 nucleotides agree with TRBD2. The trim removed 2 bases at V and 3 bases at J, leaving 4 bases unmatched. The length of the CDR3 is 14 residues. CDR3 loop: CASSLWLADYEQYF. As DNA, the CDR3 is TGTGCCAGCAGTTTATGGCTAGCGGACTACGAGCAGTACTTC.

Of note for this clonotype: The junction departs from the called germline gene at one end, perhaps through a read error. V and J are TRBV28 and TRBJ1-5; no clear D gene. This CDR3 is built from 16 residues. Per germline, CDR1 MDHEN and CDR2 SYDVKM. Written as DNA, the CDR3 is TGTGCCAGCAGTTTAGGTTGGGCCTATAGCAATCTGCCCCAGCATTTT. It specifies CASSLGWAYSNLPQHF.

This clonotype was counted ten times or more. The V and J genes are TRBV10-1 and TRBJ2-2; D unresolved. Trimming removed 3 bases from V and 4 bases from J, with 6 bases in between. Germline lookup yields CDR1 WNHNN and CDR2 SYGVQD (reference sequence). The CDR3 is made up of 13 amino acids. The CDR3 is CASSEPPTGELFF. The CDR3 DNA sequence: TGCGCCAGCAGTGAACCGCCCACCGGGGAGCTGTTTTTT.

This chain links TRBV7-7 with TRBJ1-5; no firm D call. Between the trimmed V and J ends, which lost 4 bases and 10 bases, there was a span of 8 bases. This CDR3 has 11 amino acids. CDR1 is SSHAT and CDR2 is FNYEAQ in the germline V gene (reference sequence). This CDR3 is CASSSGQPQHF. CDR3 bases: TGTGCCAGCAGCTCAGGTCAACCCCAGCATTTT.

This clonotype was observed a few times. This sequence joins TRBV2 and TRBJ2-1, with 9 bases fitting TRBD2. Germline V gene lookup returns CDR1 SNHLY and CDR2 FYNNEI. V lost 6 bases, J lost 5 bases, and 8 bases stayed unmatched. This CDR3 region has 15 residues. CDR3: CASRDSGRSHNEQFF. The CDR3 region has the DNA TGTGCCAGCAGGGATAGCGGGAGAAGTCACAATGAGCAGTTCTTC.

This chain links TRBV5-1 with TRBJ2-5; D gene ambiguous. Germline V CDR1 and CDR2: SGHRS, YFSETQ. V shed 4 bases and J shed 5 bases, with 15 bases lying between them. The CDR3 has 14 residues. In nucleotides, the CDR3 is TGCGCCAGCAGCGCCGGTGGGATGGGTGAGACCCAGTACTTC. Encoded protein: CASSAGGMGETQYF.